Listed here are 23 T cell receptor beta chains from one sample, sequenced in a study of beta chain features in type 1 diabetes. Whole-study findings and limits: All four CD4+ subsets from Type 1 diabetes patients carried moderately but significantly shorter TCRB CDR3s.

Investigators reverse transcribed all isolated RNA, so they sequenced expressed TCRB transcripts. Some clones are missing from TCRdb's copy, which holds only in-frame ones; the method was immunoSEQ multiplex PCR. Counted here are a few hundred thousand clones, approximately 15% occurring once; the ten biggest clones make up 0.013% to 0.015%. Their target antigens are unknown. Sequencing was performed on naive CD4+ T cells from blood. The origin of the receptors is a woman aged 18 to 35 with type 1 diabetes.

This clone has only a few counts. The chain couples TRBV7-9 to TRBJ1-1, with 10 bases identical to TRBD1. The J segment lost 5 bases and the V segment lost 1 base, leaving 4 bases of the junction unmatched. Germline V gives CDR1 SEHNR, CDR2 FQNEAQ (reference sequence). The CDR3 contains 15 residues. The CDR3 region has the DNA TGTGCCAGCAGCTTAGTGACAGGGGGCCGGACTGAAGCTTTCTTT. It codes for CASSLVTGGRTEAFF.

The rearrangement uses TRBV5-1 and TRBJ1-2; the D gene is possibly TRBD1 (6 bases). V lost 4 bases and J 1 base, leaving 14 bases between the germline ends. CDR1 SGHRS and CDR2 YFSETQ come from the germline V gene. This CDR3 has 15 residues. The CDR3 bases are TGCGCCAGCAGCCGATGGACAGACCTTAACTATGGCTACACCTTC. This sequence encodes CASSRWTDLNYGYTF.

J is TRBJ2-3 and V is TRBV9, with D hard to call. V lost 0 bases, J lost 2 bases, and 7 bases lay in between. In germline, CDR1 is SGDLS, CDR2 YYNGEE. The CDR3 has 14 residues. The CDR3: CASSVAPNTDTQYF. CDR3 nucleotide sequence: TGTGCCAGCAGCGTAGCTCCTAACACAGATACGCAGTATTTT. Using reference TRBV9 and TRBJ2-3 for the parts outside the CDR3, the full variable domain is DSGVTQTPKHLITATGQRVTLRCSPRSGDLSVYWYQQSLDQGLQFLIQYYNGEERAKGNILERFSAQQFPDLHSELNLSSLELGDSALYFCASSVAPNTDTQYFGPGTRLTVL.

This clone was recorded a few times. This chain connects TRBV5-1 to TRBJ2-5, with D maybe TRBD2 (5 bases). V was trimmed by 4 bases and J by 4 bases, leaving 17 bases between them. CDR3 length equals 15 residues. Germline CDR1 and CDR2: SGHRS and YFSETQ. The CDR3 DNA is TGCGCCAGCAGCCCACTGGGGTCGAGCGGAGAGACCCAGTACTTC. Translation gives CASSPLGSSGETQYF.

The chain employs TRBV9 and TRBJ1-1; no reliable D call. The CDR3 has 15 residues. Germline CDR1 and CDR2: SGDLS and YYNGEE. Trimming removed 2 bases at V and 0 bases at J, with 11 bases between. The DNA for the CDR3 is TGTGCCAGCAGCGTGATAGACACCCTGAACACTGAAGCTTTCTTT. Protein product: CASSVIDTLNTEAFF.

V is TRBV5-6 and J is TRBJ2-7; tentatively, D is TRBD1 (6 bases). CDR1 and CDR2 (germline): SGHDT, YYEEEE. The length of the CDR3 is 13 residues. Trimming shortened V by 5 bases and J by 2 bases, and 11 bases separated the two germline ends. The CDR3 coding sequence is TGTGCCAGCAGTCGGGGACACACCTACGAGCAGTACGTC. Its protein is CASSRGHTYEQYV.

In this sample, this clone turned up a few times. This chain links TRBV25-1 with TRBJ1-1; the D is unclear. The CDR3 has 12 residues. Germline loops: CDR1 MGHDK, CDR2 SYGVNS. V lost 4 bases, J lost 6 bases, and 9 bases lay in between. CDR3 nucleotides: TGTGCCAGCAGTGGACGGACTTCTGAAGCTTTCTTT. Translating it yields CASSGRTSEAFF.

J is TRBJ1-5 and V is TRBV30; 10 nucleotides match TRBD1. CDR3 size: 15 residues. The germline V gene has CDR1 GTSNPN and CDR2 SVGIG (reference sequence). V gave up 0 bases and J gave up 3 bases; unmatched junction bases: 2. The CDR3 DNA sequence: TGTGCCTGGAGTGTGGGACAGGGGAACAATCAGCCCCAGCATTTT. Protein product: CAWSVGQGNNQPQHF.

This clone was counted only a few times. This sequence joins TRBV19 and TRBJ2-1; 7 bases map to TRBD2. Trimming removed 7 bases from V and 3 bases from J; junction bases left unmatched: 9. Germline V CDR1 and CDR2: LNHDA, SQIVND (reference sequence). This CDR3 comprises 15 residues. DNA of the CDR3: TGTGCCAGTAAAGAGGGCGGGAGATTCTACAATGAGCAGTTCTTC. It is translated as CASKEGGRFYNEQFF.

This clone was seen only a few times. This chain uses TRBV7-9 with TRBJ2-1; tentatively, D is TRBD2 (6 bases). Germline V CDR1 and CDR2: SEHNR, FQNEAQ (reference sequence). Trimming removed 3 bases at V and 8 bases at J, with 14 bases between. The CDR3 spans 14 residues. The CDR3, as DNA: TGTGCCAGCAGCTTTGAGACTAGAAATCATGAGCAGTTCTTC. It is translated as CASSFETRNHEQFF.

Concerning this clone itself: This specimen includes other DNA sequences encoding the same CDR3. The V gene is TRBV18, the J gene TRBJ2-7; D could derive from TRBD1 or TRBD2 (5 bases each). The length of the CDR3 is 12 residues. Germline assignment: CDR1 KGHSH and CDR2 LQKENI. V shed 2 bases and J shed 3 bases, with 5 bases lying between them. CDR3 loop: CASSPGGYEQYV. The CDR3 coding sequence is TGTGCCAGCTCACCAGGGGGCTACGAGCAGTACGTC.

This chain joins TRBV18 and TRBJ1-5; unclear D gene. The CDR3 contains 14 residues. The V and J ends lost 3 bases and 0 bases respectively, with 6 bases between them. CDR1 KGHSH and CDR2 LQKENI come from the germline V gene. CDR3 region: CASSPAYSNQPQHF. CDR3 bases: TGTGCCAGCTCACCCGCGTATAGCAATCAGCCCCAGCATTTT.

The J gene is TRBJ1-1, the V gene TRBV7-9; 11 bases line up with TRBD1. Per the germline V gene, CDR1 is SEHNR and CDR2 is FQNEAQ (reference sequence). The CDR3 consists of 16 residues. Germline trimming cut 5 bases from V and 4 bases from J; bases unmatched to any gene: 9. The CDR3 DNA follows: TGTGCCAGCAGCGCCGGGGACAGGGGGTTTGGCACTGAAGCTTTCTTT. Amino acid sequence: CASSAGDRGFGTEAFF.

At least ten counts were recorded for this clone. The chain combines TRBV4-3 with TRBJ2-4, with TRBD2 as a possible D gene (5 bases). V was shortened by 3 bases and J by 1 base, with 10 bases between the two germline ends. Germline CDR1 and CDR2: LGHNA and YSLEER. This CDR3 comprises 15 residues. Here the CDR3 reads CASSQLWRAKNIQYF. The CDR3 DNA sequence: TGCGCCAGCAGCCAGCTTTGGAGGGCCAAAAACATTCAGTACTTC.

In this sample, this clone turned up a few times. The J gene is TRBJ2-1, the V gene TRBV7-9; D may be TRBD2 (5 bases). Looked up from germline, CDR1 is SEHNR and CDR2 is FQNEAQ (reference sequence). V lost 5 bases and J lost 5, with 19 bases in between. This CDR3 is 16 amino acids long. The CDR3 DNA reads as TGTGCCAGCAGCGCCCGAACTAGTTATCTAGACAATGAGCAGTTCTTC. Translating gives CASSARTSYLDNEQFF.

This clone was observed a single time. J is TRBJ2-1 and V is TRBV11-3, with 7 bases fitting TRBD2. CDR1 and CDR2 (germline): SGHNT, YENEEA. Trimming took 6 bases from V and 5 from J; bases not matched to a gene: 10. CDR3 length: 15 residues. The CDR3 reads CASSILADRDNEQFF. The CDR3, as DNA: TGTGCCAGCAGTATCCTAGCGGATAGAGACAATGAGCAGTTCTTC.

J is TRBJ2-1 and V is TRBV7-9; perhaps TRBD2 as D (6 bases). The V gene lost 5 bases and the J gene lost 1 base, with 18 bases spanning the gap. The CDR3 consists of 17 residues. Looked up from germline, CDR1 is SEHNR and CDR2 is FQNEAQ (reference sequence). The CDR3, as DNA: TGTGCCAGCAGCCCCCGTCTATCCGGGAGTTCCTACAATGAGCAGTTCTTC. Its translation: CASSPRLSGSSYNEQFF.

This clone was detected a few times. This chain uses TRBV5-4 with TRBJ2-5, with 12 nucleotides matching TRBD2. CDR3 length: 16 residues. CDR1 SGHNT and CDR2 YYREEE come from the germline V gene (reference sequence). V lost 5 bases, J lost 5 bases, and 10 bases stayed unmatched. CDR3 in amino acids: CASRSRLAGERETQYF. CDR3 in DNA: TGTGCCAGCAGGTCCCGACTAGCGGGAGAACGGGAGACCCAGTACTTC.

V and J are TRBV19 and TRBJ2-1; D is unresolved. CDR1 is LNHDA and CDR2 is SQIVND in the germline V gene (reference sequence). There are 14 residues in the CDR3. V dropped 3 bases and J dropped 8 bases, with 14 bases sitting between them. CDR3: CASSISPWLHEQFF. DNA of the CDR3: TGTGCCAGTAGTATTTCCCCGTGGCTCCATGAGCAGTTCTTC.

V is TRBV5-6 and J is TRBJ2-4; tentatively, D is TRBD1 (5 bases). CDR1 is SGHDT and CDR2 is YYEEEE in the germline V gene. Trimming removed 0 bases at V and 4 bases at J, with 8 bases between. The CDR3 is 14 amino acids. The DNA of the CDR3 is TGTGCCAGCAGCTTGGGACAGTTAAAAAACATTCAGTACTTC. Translating it yields CASSLGQLKNIQYF.

The rearrangement uses TRBV28 and TRBJ2-1; no clear D. In germline, CDR1 is MDHEN, CDR2 SYDVKM. Trimming took 5 bases from V and 6 from J, leaving 17 bases between them. This CDR3 is 15 amino acids long. The DNA of the CDR3 is TGTGCCAGCAGTCTATCCCCAGGTTCCCCCAATGAGCAGTTCTTC. Amino acids: CASSLSPGSPNEQFF.

J is TRBJ1-1 and V is TRBV18; 7 bases agree with TRBD1. CDR1 is KGHSH, CDR2 LQKENI, per germline. There are 14 residues in the CDR3. J was trimmed by 0 bases and V by 5 bases; bases with no gene match: 3. CDR3 protein: CASSIGTVNTEAFF. In DNA, the CDR3 is TGTGCCAGCTCAATCGGGACAGTGAACACTGAAGCTTTCTTT.

Only a few counts were recorded for this clone. The chain recombines TRBV7-2 with TRBJ2-7; D is perhaps TRBD2 (5 bases). V gave up 1 base and J gave up 2 bases, with 6 bases separating them. The CDR3 is 13 amino acids. CDR1 and CDR2 (germline): SGHTA, FQGNSA. The CDR3 sequence: CASSLGTAYEQYF. CDR3 coding DNA: TGTGCCAGCAGCTTAGGGACTGCCTACGAGCAGTACTTC.